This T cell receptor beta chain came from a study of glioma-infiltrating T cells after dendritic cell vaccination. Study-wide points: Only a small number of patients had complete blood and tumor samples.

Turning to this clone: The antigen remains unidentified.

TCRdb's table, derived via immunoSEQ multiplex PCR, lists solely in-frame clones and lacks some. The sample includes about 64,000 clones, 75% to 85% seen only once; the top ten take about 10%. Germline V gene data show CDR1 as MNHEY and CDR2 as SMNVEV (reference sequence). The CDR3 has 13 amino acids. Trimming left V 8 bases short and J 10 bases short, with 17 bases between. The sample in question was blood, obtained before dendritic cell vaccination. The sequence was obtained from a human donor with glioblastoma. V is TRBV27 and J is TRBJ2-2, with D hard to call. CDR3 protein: CASSPHGSSELFF. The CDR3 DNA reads TGTGCCAGCTCACCACACGGGTCCTCGGAGCTGTTTTTT.